The clone carrying this T cell receptor beta chain was picked up many times. Its antigen is unknown. Using RNA transcripts as the source, TCR beta CDR3 regions were amplified. The study used the HTBI primer set for a first-round RT-PCR of the TCR CDR3. TCRdb redid the calling of the multiplex PCR reads with MiXCR, one entry per CDR3 protein. Counted here are under 550,000 distinct CDR3 sequences, about an eighth occurring once; the ten biggest clones make up 5% to 6%. This sample is part of a study of T cells in Graves' hyperthyroidism and ophthalmopathy. General study results and limits: A 13 V-J signature model discriminated ophthalmopathy versus stable hyperthyroidism. With a median lead of around 6.7 months before onset, the model predicted ophthalmopathy. Researchers found most expanded thyroid clonotypes above 0.001 in blood as well.

Trimming took 7 bases from V and 6 from J; bases not matched to a gene: 5. Per the germline V gene, CDR1 is MNHNS and CDR2 is SASEGT. This CDR3 contains 15 residues. The receptor comes from a woman aged 18-29 years with Graves' hyperthyroidism. The sample taken for sequencing was blood. This chain links TRBV6-1 with TRBJ2-3, with 15 nucleotides matching TRBD2. Written as DNA, the CDR3 is TGTGCCAGCAAGCCCGGGACTAGCGGGAGGGATACGCAGTATTTT. It yields the protein CASKPGTSGRDTQYF.